One sample yielded the 10 T cell receptor beta chains listed below, sequenced in a study of control samples from healthy donors and cancer patients. Profiling relied on immunoSEQ multiplex PCR, and the TCRdb table lists in-frame clones only, not all of them. Of approximately 160,000 clones listed, 85% to 95% are singletons. The specimen was blood. The receptors derive from a woman younger than 35 in good health.

The rearrangement joins TRBV7-6 to TRBJ2-7; D possibly uses TRBD1 or TRBD2 (5 bases each). Trimming cost V 2 bases and J 3 bases, with 17 bases left between them. CDR1 is SGHVS and CDR2 is FNYEAQ in the germline V gene. The CDR3 loop spans 16 amino acids. The CDR3 loop is CASSLRLRGRSYEQYF. CDR3 coding DNA: TGTGCCAGCAGCTTACGATTGAGGGGCAGGAGCTACGAGCAGTACTTC.

The sample holds one count of this clone. This chain links TRBV11-2 with TRBJ1-1, with D unresolved. With 0 bases removed from V and 1 base from J, the gap between germline ends came to 6 bases. CDR1 and CDR2 (germline): SGHAT, FQNNGV. This CDR3 is 14 amino acids long. The CDR3 protein is CASSLDPANTEAFF. The CDR3 DNA is TGTGCCAGCAGCTTAGATCCGGCGAACACTGAAGCTTTCTTT.

J is TRBJ1-1 and V is TRBV5-6, with a tentative D call TRBD1 (5 bases). The CDR3 is made up of 13 amino acids. CDR1 is SGHDT, CDR2 YYEEEE, per germline. V gave up 4 bases and J gave up 2 bases, with 9 bases separating them. This CDR3 reads CASSAQANTEAFF. The DNA of the CDR3 is TGTGCCAGCAGCGCACAGGCTAACACTGAAGCTTTCTTT. Full variable domain (remainder filled in from reference TRBV5-6 and TRBJ1-1): DAGVTQSPTHLIKTRGQQVTLRCSPKSGHDTVSWYQQALGQGPQFIFQYYEEEERQRGNFPDRFSGHQFPNYSSELNVNALLLGDSALYLCASSAQANTEAFFGQGTRLTVV.

The chain links TRBV5-8 to TRBJ1-4, with 7 bases fitting TRBD1. The CDR3 consists of 17 residues. V trimming: 3 bases; J trimming: 0 bases; junction bases outside the gene matches: 8. Germline loops: CDR1 SGHTS, CDR2 YDEGEE. The CDR3: CASSSGQIIATNEKLFF. The DNA for the CDR3 is TGTGCCAGCAGCTCGGGACAGATAATTGCAACTAATGAAAAACTGTTTTTT.

This clone has a single count. The chain links TRBV19 to TRBJ1-1, with 12 positions matching TRBD1. The CDR3 runs to 18 residues. Looked up from germline, CDR1 is LNHDA and CDR2 is SQIVND (reference sequence). Unmatched junction bases numbered 8, after V lost 3 bases and J lost 0 bases. In DNA form, the CDR3 reads TGTGCCAGTAGTATTCGCCGGGGACAGGGGGCAGTGAACACTGAAGCTTTCTTT. This encodes CASSIRRGQGAVNTEAFF.

V gene TRBV19 combines with J gene TRBJ1-1; 7 bases align to TRBD1. This CDR3 is built from 14 residues. From germline, CDR1 is LNHDA and CDR2 SQIVND (reference sequence). J gave up 4 bases and V 4 bases, and 6 bases lay outside the gene matches. The CDR3 region is CASSSQQGPTEAFF. The CDR3 DNA sequence: TGTGCCAGTAGTAGTCAACAGGGGCCCACTGAAGCTTTCTTT.

The J gene is TRBJ2-1, the V gene TRBV3-1 (or the pseudogene TRBV3-2); TRBD2 matches at 10 bases. Germline-derived CDR1 and CDR2 are LGHDT and YNNKEL (reference sequence). V shed 0 bases and J 4 bases; nucleotides not matched to a gene: 6. The CDR3 has 17 residues. CDR3 coding DNA: TGTGCCAGCAGCCAAGATATCGTAGCGGGGGGTTACAATGAGCAGTTCTTC. Protein sequence: CASSQDIVAGGYNEQFF.

The chain recombines TRBV9 with TRBJ2-6; D gene uncertain. Trimming left V 2 bases short and J 0 bases short, with 3 bases between. Germline assignment: CDR1 SGDLS and CDR2 YYNGEE. The CDR3 is made up of 14 amino acids. The CDR3 DNA follows: TGTGCCAGCAGCGTTGTCTCTGGGGCCAACGTCCTGACTTTC. This sequence encodes CASSVVSGANVLTF.

V is TRBV9 and J is TRBJ2-7; D call uncertain. Trimming shortened V by 0 bases and J by 7 bases, and 14 bases separated the two germline ends. CDR1 is SGDLS and CDR2 is YYNGEE in the germline V gene. The CDR3 has 14 amino acids. DNA of the CDR3: TGTGCCAGCAGCGTAGACCCGGGTGGGTGGGAGCAGTACTTC. It specifies CASSVDPGGWEQYF.

The count of this clone is one. The rearrangement uses TRBV9 and TRBJ2-3; D gene ambiguous. The germline V gene has CDR1 SGDLS and CDR2 YYNGEE. The CDR3 length is 15 residues. V gave up 3 bases and J gave up 2 bases, with 13 bases separating them. In DNA form, the CDR3 reads TGTGCCAGCAGCGCAGTAGGCGGCACCACAGATACGCAGTATTTT. It is translated as CASSAVGGTTDTQYF.